The next 10 T cell receptor beta chains were all read from a single sample in a study of cytotoxic CD8 clonotypes in ibrutinib-treated CLL. This table comes from immunoSEQ multiplex PCR, and its TCRdb copy is limited to in-frame clones, with some not included. This sample has some 200,000 clones, with roughly 73% found just once. Sequenced material: PBMCs, taken after 12 months of ibrutinib treatment. Every receptor here comes from a human donor with chronic lymphocytic leukemia.

This chain joins TRBV7-6 and TRBJ2-1; D remains ambiguous. The CDR3 runs 14 residues. Germline V lookup: CDR1 SGHVS, CDR2 FNYEAQ. Trimming shortened V by 4 bases and J by 0 bases, and 7 bases separated the two germline ends. In DNA, the CDR3 is TGTGCCAGCAGCTCGCCGAGCTCCTACAATGAGCAGTTCTTC. Encoded protein: CASSSPSSYNEQFF.

The chain joins TRBV9 to TRBJ2-1; 9 bases align to TRBD1. The CDR3 contains 17 residues. Germline V gives CDR1 SGDLS, CDR2 YYNGEE. Trimming removed 0 bases from V and 7 bases from J; junction bases left unmatched: 11. The CDR3, as DNA: TGTGCCAGCAGCGTAGACCCCCAGGGACAGGGCGGGAATGAGCAGTTCTTC. Protein sequence: CASSVDPQGQGGNEQFF.

The rearrangement links TRBV19 to TRBJ1-4; D is unresolved. The V and J ends lost 5 bases and 0 bases respectively, with 10 bases between them. Germline loops: CDR1 LNHDA, CDR2 SQIVND (reference sequence). The CDR3 is 15 amino acids. The CDR3 DNA reads TGTGCCAGTAGTGCCCCGCGGGCAACTAATGAAAAACTGTTTTTT. Its translation: CASSAPRATNEKLFF.

This chain joins TRBV11-2 and TRBJ2-7, with TRBD2 matching over 11 bases. This CDR3 spans 15 amino acids. The germline gives CDR1 SGHAT, CDR2 FQNNGV. The V gene end was trimmed by 6 bases and the J gene end by 0 bases; junction bases not matched to a gene: 4. The CDR3 nucleotides read TGTGCCAGCAGGCGTAGCGGGGGGGCCTCCTACGAGCAGTACTTC. Translation gives CASRRSGGASYEQYF.

Many counts were recorded for this clone. The chain has TRBV5-4 and TRBJ1-3; D call uncertain. Between the trimmed V and J ends, which lost 9 bases and 6 bases, there was a span of 13 bases. Germline CDR1 reads SGHNT; CDR2 reads YYREEE (reference sequence). This CDR3 is built from 12 residues. This chain's CDR3 is CATGTSPNTIYF. CDR3 nucleotide sequence: TGTGCCACCGGAACCAGCCCAAACACCATATATTTT.

The DNA for the CDR3 is TGTGCCAGCAGTTCTGTGGTCGGGGGAACCGGAAACACCATATATTTT. Amino acid sequence: CASSSVVGGTGNTIYF. V usage is TRBV6-5 and J usage is TRBJ1-3, with D possibly being TRBD1 (5 bases). Trimming removed 4 bases at V and 4 bases at J, with 17 bases between. CDR1 and CDR2 from the germline V gene are MNHEY and SVGAGI. The CDR3 contains 16 residues.

This chain joins TRBV27 and TRBJ2-7; 10 nucleotides line up with TRBD1. The trim removed 2 bases at V and 4 bases at J, leaving 2 bases unmatched. Germline V gene sequence: CDR1 MNHEY, CDR2 SMNVEV (reference sequence). The CDR3 totals 14 residues. The CDR3 region is CASSLMGQGYEQYF. CDR3 DNA sequence: TGTGCCAGCAGTTTAATGGGACAGGGGTACGAGCAGTACTTC.

The chain carries TRBV4-1 and TRBJ1-1; weak D call: TRBD1 (5 bases). Trimming took 7 bases from V and 6 from J, leaving 21 bases between them. This CDR3 region has 15 residues. Germline V CDR1 and CDR2: MGHRA, YSYEKL. The CDR3: CASMGGRGVVSEAFF. CDR3 sequence (DNA): TGCGCCAGCATGGGGGGAAGGGGCGTCGTGTCTGAAGCTTTCTTT.

V is TRBV4-1 and J is TRBJ1-4; D unresolved. CDR1 is MGHRA, CDR2 YSYEKL, per germline. This CDR3 spans 13 amino acids. The germline V and J ends were trimmed by 4 bases and 5 bases, with 8 bases remaining between them. CDR3 DNA sequence: TGCGCCAGCAGCCGGACTTTAAATGAAAAACTGTTTTTT. Its protein is CASSRTLNEKLFF.

This clone occurred a few times. Other DNA sequences in the sample encode the same CDR3. V is TRBV27 and J is TRBJ2-7; D is possibly TRBD2 (6 bases). Germline V gene sequence: CDR1 MNHEY, CDR2 SMNVEV (reference sequence). The CDR3 has 12 amino acids. Trimming removed 3 bases at V and 7 bases at J, with 10 bases between. CDR3 sequence: CASSLGRGEQYF. CDR3 nucleotides: TGTGCCAGCAGTTTGGGCCGGGGGGAGCAGTACTTC.